This T cell receptor (beta chain) was recovered during a study of blood T cell repertoires in COVID-19. On the study more broadly: Samples of COVID-19 (acute and convalescent) were obtained from the United States, Italy and Spain. Nucleic acid was either cDNA or gDNA, and it came from T cells, B-cell-depleted T cells, or PBMCs.

Original analysis: Nucleated cell counts were estimated from reference gene primer amplification. Using immunoSEQ multiplex PCR, the repertoire was profiled, and TCRdb retains in-frame clones only, with some absent. That table gives V, J and clone size, and the DNA gave D and trimming. The sample includes roughly 300,000 clones, approximately 90% of them seen just once. After removal of 2 bases from V and 3 bases from J, the junction contained 4 bases not matched to a gene. CDR1 and CDR2 from the germline V gene are SGDLS and YYNGEE. The CDR3 is 14 residues long. The sequenced sample consisted of peripheral blood. This sequence joins TRBV9 and TRBJ2-5; 7 bases agree with TRBD1. This TCR was recovered from a woman aged 25 to 39 with COVID-19, enrolled during active disease. The CDR3 DNA sequence: TGTGCCAGCAGCGTCGGGACAGTAAAAGAGACCCAGTACTTC. Encoded protein: CASSVGTVKETQYF.